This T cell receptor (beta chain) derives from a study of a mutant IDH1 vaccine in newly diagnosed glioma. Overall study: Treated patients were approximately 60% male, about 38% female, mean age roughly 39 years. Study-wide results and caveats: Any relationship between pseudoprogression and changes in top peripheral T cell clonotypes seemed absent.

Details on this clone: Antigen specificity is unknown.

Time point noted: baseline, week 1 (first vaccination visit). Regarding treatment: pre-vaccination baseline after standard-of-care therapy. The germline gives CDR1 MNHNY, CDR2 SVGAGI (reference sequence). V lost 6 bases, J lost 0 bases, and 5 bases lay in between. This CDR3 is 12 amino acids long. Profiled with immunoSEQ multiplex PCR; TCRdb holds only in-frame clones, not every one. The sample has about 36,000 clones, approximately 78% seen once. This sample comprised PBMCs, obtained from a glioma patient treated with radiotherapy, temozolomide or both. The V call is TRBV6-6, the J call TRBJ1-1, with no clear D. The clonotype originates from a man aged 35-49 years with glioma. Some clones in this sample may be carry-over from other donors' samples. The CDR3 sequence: CASRRLNTEAFF. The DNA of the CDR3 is TGTGCCAGCAGGAGGTTGAACACTGAAGCTTTCTTT.